A selection of T cell receptor beta chains follows, all from one sample in a study of human T cells and chemical hapten exposure. TCRdb re-called the RACE reads through MiXCR, storing one row per CDR3 protein. The repertoire has fewer than 85,000 distinct CDR3 sequences, 9.5% to 13% of them found once; the top ten carry 1.6%. Sequencing was performed on whole blood, taken in connection with sensitization to the hapten diphenylcyclopropenone (DPC). These receptor sequences come from a man aged 18 to 29 with alopecia areata. Some clones in this sample may be carry-over from other donors' samples. CDR3s include the opening cysteine and the closing phenylalanine or tryptophan. Each record gives: clone size, J gene, V gene, D gene, CDR3 protein, CDR3 DNA. D genes are given only for firm matches. The listing skips clone size in some rows; elsewhere it reads once, few, many or a size class.

few,TRBJ1-2,TRBV29-1,.,CSVDRDGYTF,TGCAGCGTTGACAGGGATGGCTACACCTTC
many,TRBJ2-3,TRBV20-1,TRBD1,CSARGQGAGDTQYF,TGCAGTGCTAGAGGACAGGGGGCGGGAGATACGCAGTATTTT
.,TRBJ1-1,TRBV12-3/TRBV12-4,TRBD1,CASTADGTGGEAFF,TGTGCCAGCACCGCAGACGGGACAGGGGGCGAAGCTTTCTTT
.,TRBJ2-7,TRBV7-9,.,CASSTTGQSYEQYF,TGTGCCAGCAGCACTACGGGGCAATCCTACGAGCAGTACTTC
few,TRBJ1-4,TRBV20-1,.,CSALRRAATNEKLFF,TGCAGTGCTCTAAGACGTGCCGCAACTAATGAAAAACTGTTTTTT
few,TRBJ2-1,TRBV6-2/TRBV6-3,.,CASSYPYSNYNEQFF,TGTGCCAGCAGTTACCCCTACTCGAATTACAATGAGCAGTTCTTC
medium-sized,TRBJ1-5,TRBV29-1,.,CSASDGTNQPQHF,TGCAGCGCAAGCGACGGAACTAATCAGCCCCAGCATTTT
.,TRBJ1-1,TRBV10-3,.,CAISTGRILNTEAFF,TGTGCCATCAGTACAGGGAGGATACTGAACACTGAAGCTTTCTTT
many,TRBJ1-4,TRBV25-1,.,CASSEFGDGNEKLFF,TGTGCCAGCAGTGAATTTGGAGACGGAAATGAAAAACTGTTTTTT
many,TRBJ2-1,TRBV2,.,CASSEMNMWGGLDEQFF,TGTGCCAGCAGTGAAATGAATATGTGGGGGGGCTTGGATGAGCAGTTCTTC
many,TRBJ1-2,TRBV7-9,.,CASSSARDYGYTF,TGTGCCAGCAGCTCCGCTCGGGACTATGGCTACACCTTC
.,TRBJ2-2,TRBV28,.,CASSSMGELFF,TGTGCCAGCAGTTCGATGGGGGAGCTGTTTTTT
.,TRBJ1-1,TRBV12-5,.,CASGLTGTYTEAFF,TGTGCTAGTGGTTTGACAGGGACATACACTGAAGCTTTCTTT
.,TRBJ2-7,TRBV5-1,.,CASSLAGGQAYEQYF,TGCGCCAGCAGCTTGGCCGGGGGGCAGGCCTACGAGCAGTACTTC
.,TRBJ1-1,TRBV18,.,CASSPPSGNTEAFF,TGTGCCAGCTCACCACCGTCTGGGAACACTGAAGCTTTCTTT
many,TRBJ2-4,TRBV27,.,CASSPRAGLAKNIQYF,TGTGCCAGCAGTCCACGGGCTGGTCTAGCCAAAAACATTCAGTACTTC
many,TRBJ1-6,TRBV2,TRBD1,CASSVDRDYYNSPLHF,TGTGCCAGCAGTGTCGACAGGGATTACTATAATTCACCCCTCCACTTT
few,TRBJ1-3,TRBV7-2,.,CASSHLGNTIYF,TGTGCCAGCAGCCATCTGGGAAACACCATATATTTT
.,TRBJ1-4,TRBV28,.,CASSTTWGDEKLFF,TGTGCCAGCAGTACGACGTGGGGGGACGAAAAACTGTTTTTT
many,TRBJ2-6,TRBV12-3/TRBV12-4,.,CASSPVSGRTGANVLTF,TGTGCCAGCAGTCCCGTTTCTGGCAGGACTGGGGCCAACGTCCTGACTTTC
.,TRBJ2-2,TRBV20-1,.,CSAREGGQNTGELFF,TGCAGTGCTAGAGAGGGGGGACAGAACACCGGGGAGCTGTTTTTT
.,TRBJ2-3,TRBV3-1,TRBD1,CASSQVNQGVGTQYF,TGTGCCAGCAGCCAAGTAAATCAGGGGGTGGGTACGCAGTATTTT
.,TRBJ1-1,TRBV12-3/TRBV12-4,.,CASSLGSRAEAFF,TGTGCCAGCAGTTTAGGCTCCAGGGCTGAAGCTTTCTTT
many,TRBJ1-1,TRBV7-2,.,CASSRSAGEAFF,TGTGCCAGCAGCCGGTCGGCGGGTGAAGCTTTCTTT
.,TRBJ2-1,TRBV7-2,.,CASSLEPRSGFF,TGTGCCAGCAGCTTAGAACCACGCTCCGGGTTCTTC
once,TRBJ1-2,TRBV4-3,.,CASSQEIGDYGYTF,TGCGCCAGCAGCCAAGAGATAGGGGACTATGGCTACACCTTC
.,TRBJ1-5,TRBV4-3,.,CASSQDRLQGGQPQHF,TGCGCCAGCAGCCAAGATCGTTTGCAGGGCGGGCAGCCCCAGCATTTT
.,TRBJ2-1,TRBV2,.,CASRDGSSYNEQFF,TGTGCCAGCAGGGACGGAAGCTCCTACAATGAGCAGTTCTTC
medium-sized,TRBJ1-5,TRBV20-1,TRBD1,CSASRTGESQPQHF,TGCAGTGCTAGTAGGACAGGGGAAAGTCAGCCCCAGCATTTT
once,TRBJ1-5,TRBV5-1,TRBD1,CASSTGVNQPQHF,TGCGCCAGCAGCACAGGGGTCAATCAGCCCCAGCATTTT
.,TRBJ1-5,TRBV19,.,CASSFRGMVQPQHF,TGTGCCAGTAGTTTTCGTGGGATGGTCCAGCCCCAGCATTTT
.,TRBJ1-5,TRBV5-1,.,CASSLGQINQPQHF,TGCGCCAGCAGCTTGGGGCAGATCAATCAGCCCCAGCATTTT
.,TRBJ2-2,TRBV11-3,.,CASSSAGSTGELFF,TGTGCCAGCAGCTCGGCGGGCTCCACCGGGGAGCTGTTTTTT
.,TRBJ1-5,TRBV21-1,.,CASSKVPGSGQPQHF,TGTGCCAGCAGCAAAGTTCCAGGGTCAGGACAGCCCCAGCATTTT
.,TRBJ1-1,TRBV28,.,CASSPPTGGLNTEAFF,TGTGCCAGCAGCCCCCCGACCGGGGGATTGAACACTGAAGCTTTCTTT
few,TRBJ1-5,TRBV6-5,.,CASSSQRGNQPQHF,TGTGCCAGCAGTTCACAAAGGGGCAATCAGCCCCAGCATTTT
few,TRBJ1-2,TRBV29-1,.,CSVEGRGYGYTF,TGCAGCGTTGAGGGCCGGGGCTATGGCTACACCTTC
few,TRBJ2-1,TRBV6-2/TRBV6-3,TRBD2,CASSSGLAGNEQFF,TGTGCCAGCAGTTCTGGACTAGCGGGGAATGAGCAGTTCTTC
.,TRBJ2-5,TRBV7-7,.,CASSQDRYQETQYF,TGTGCCAGCAGCCAAGACAGGTACCAAGAGACCCAGTACTTC
many,TRBJ2-1,TRBV7-6,TRBD2,CASSPLAGAARAYNEQFF,TGTGCCAGCAGCCCACTAGCGGGGGCCGCGAGGGCCTACAATGAGCAGTTCTTC
few,TRBJ2-7,TRBV6-1,.,CASSEVRTVYEQYF,TGTGCCAGCAGTGAAGTTAGGACAGTTTACGAGCAGTACTTC
few,TRBJ2-5,TRBV19,.,CASSIDRILGGETQYF,TGTGCCAGTAGTATAGATCGAATCCTCGGGGGAGAGACCCAGTACTTC
.,TRBJ2-2,TRBV12-3/TRBV12-4,.,CASSPGQNTGELFF,TGTGCCAGCAGCCCGGGACAGAACACCGGGGAGCTGTTTTTT
many,TRBJ2-5,TRBV11-2,.,CASSLGGGETQYF,TGTGCCAGCAGCTTAGGGGGTGGCGAGACCCAGTACTTC